These 30 T cell receptor beta chains originate from one sample sequenced in a study of cytomegalovirus exposure and HLA in healthy donors. The PCR ran on 60 Vbeta and 13 Jbeta primers. The repertoire was sequenced with immunoSEQ multiplex PCR; TCRdb's copy has only in-frame clones and lacks some. The sample has 130,000 or so clones; about 81% are singletons. Source material: PBMCs. These receptor sequences come from a woman in her forties in good health and CMV-seropositive.

There are a few counts of this clone. The V and J genes are TRBV5-1 and TRBJ2-1, with D perhaps matching TRBD1 (6 bases). The CDR3 loop spans 14 amino acids. Trimming took 2 bases from V and 9 from J, leaving 15 bases between them. Germline loops: CDR1 SGHRS, CDR2 YFSETQ. CDR3 sequence (DNA): TGCGCCAGCAGCTTTCAACAGGGCAGTGGTGAGCAGTTCTTC. Translated: CASSFQQGSGEQFF.

The V gene is TRBV28, the J gene TRBJ2-1; 10 bases line up with TRBD2. The ends lost 5 bases at V and 4 bases at J; junction bases unmatched: 8. There are 16 residues in the CDR3. CDR1 is MDHEN and CDR2 is SYDVKM in the germline V gene. The chain's CDR3 is CASSLQTSGLYNEQFF. Here the CDR3 DNA reads TGTGCCAGCAGTCTCCAGACTAGCGGGCTTTACAATGAGCAGTTCTTC. Drawing the rest from reference TRBV28 and TRBJ2-1, the complete variable domain is DVKVTQSSRYLVKRTGEKVFLECVQDMDHENMFWYRQDPGLGLRLIYFSYDVKMKEKGDIPEGYSVSREKKERFSLILESASTNQTSMYLCASSLQTSGLYNEQFFGPGTRLTVL.

Concerning this clone: One junction end does not reproduce the germline sequence, and a read error may be involved. J is TRBJ2-5 and V is TRBV6-5, with TRBD1 matching over 7 bases. Germline-derived CDR1 and CDR2 are MNHEY and SVGAGI. CDR3 length: 14 amino acids. This CDR3 reads CASSSRDSREAQYF. The CDR3 DNA is TGTGCCAGCAGCAGCCGGGACAGTAGAGAGGCCCAGTACTTC.

This chain joins TRBV2 and TRBJ2-7; D unclear. This CDR3 has 12 amino acids. From germline, CDR1 is SNHLY and CDR2 FYNNEI. The V and J ends lost 6 bases and 1 base respectively, with 7 bases between them. CDR3 bases: TGTGCCAGCAGCCTAGGTTCCTACGAGCAGTACTTC. This sequence encodes CASSLGSYEQYF.

The chain is built from TRBV6-6 and TRBJ2-7; 9 bases match TRBD1. From germline, CDR1 is MNHNY and CDR2 SVGAGI (reference sequence). The CDR3 has 13 amino acids. The V and J ends lost 7 bases and 5 bases, in that order; junction bases with no gene match: 6. The CDR3 is CASTGQGNHEQYF. DNA of the CDR3: TGTGCCAGCACCGGACAGGGGAACCACGAGCAGTACTTC.

This clone was seen only once. The CDR3 sequence is CASIQNAGMNTEAFF. The CDR3 region has the DNA TGTGCCAGCATCCAAAACGCAGGGATGAACACTGAAGCTTTCTTT. The genes are TRBV6-1 and TRBJ1-1, with D perhaps TRBD1 (5 bases). Germline assignment: CDR1 MNHNS and CDR2 SASEGT. The CDR3 runs to 15 residues. V was pared by 7 bases and J by 0 bases, with 15 bases between.

The chain has TRBV2 and TRBJ1-5; D gene uncertain. The V end lost 2 bases, the J end lost 7 bases, and 12 bases lay between the germline ends. The CDR3 extends over 14 amino acids. Looked up from germline, CDR1 is SNHLY and CDR2 is FYNNEI. The CDR3 protein is CASSEYERPQPQHF. The CDR3 DNA reads as TGTGCCAGCAGTGAATACGAGCGGCCCCAGCCCCAGCATTTT.

The rearrangement joins TRBV2 to TRBJ2-3; TRBD2 agrees at 8 bases. The CDR3 extends over 13 amino acids. The junction had 2 bases not matched to a gene; V was cut back by 4 bases and J by 5 bases. Germline loops: CDR1 SNHLY, CDR2 FYNNEI. The CDR3, as DNA: TGTGCCAGCAGTGGGACTAGCCGAGATACGCAGTATTTT. Its protein is CASSGTSRDTQYF.

This clone has only a few counts. The chain is built from TRBV7-2 and TRBJ2-7; the D gene is possibly TRBD1 (6 bases). The V end was cut by 6 bases, the J end by 7 bases, with 13 bases between. The CDR3 consists of 12 residues. Germline V gene sequence: CDR1 SGHTA, CDR2 FQGNSA. The CDR3 is CASSGGPGEQYF. CDR3 nucleotides: TGTGCCAGCAGTGGGGGCCCGGGGGAGCAGTACTTC.

This rearrangement joins TRBV18 to TRBJ1-4; TRBD1 matches 7 bases. V gave up 2 bases and J gave up 4 bases; unmatched junction bases: 7. Germline CDR1 and CDR2: KGHSH and LQKENI. The CDR3 covers 16 residues. The CDR3 nucleotides read TGTGCCAGCTCACCATCCCGACAGGGTTTTAATGAAAAACTGTTTTTT. Amino acids: CASSPSRQGFNEKLFF.

V usage is TRBV6-6 and J usage is TRBJ1-1; TRBD1 agrees at 9 bases. From germline, CDR1 is MNHNY and CDR2 SVGAGI (reference sequence). Germline trimming cut 7 bases from V and 2 bases from J; bases unmatched to any gene: 8. This CDR3 region has 15 residues. CDR3 DNA sequence: TGTGCCAGCACCGACCGGACAGGGGCTAACACTGAAGCTTTCTTT. Its protein product is CASTDRTGANTEAFF.

The rearrangement uses TRBV4-1 and TRBJ1-6; 7 positions agree with TRBD1. The CDR3 runs to 14 residues. The V and J ends lost 4 bases and 8 bases, in that order; junction bases with no gene match: 5. CDR1 is MGHRA and CDR2 is YSYEKL in the germline V gene. Here the CDR3 reads CASSRQGLDSPLHF. CDR3 bases: TGCGCCAGCAGCCGACAGGGTTTGGATTCACCCCTCCACTTT.

This clone was detected only a few times. This sequence joins TRBV15 and TRBJ2-6; D uncertain. Germline CDR1 reads LNHNV; CDR2 reads YYDKDF (reference sequence). V dropped 3 bases and J dropped 0 bases, with 3 bases sitting between them. CDR3 length: 14 amino acids. As DNA, the CDR3 is TGTGCCACCAGCAGTCACTCTGGGGCCAACGTCCTGACTTTC. Protein sequence: CATSSHSGANVLTF.

The table lists this clone with a few counts. The chain uses TRBV29-1 and TRBJ2-5; TRBD1 matches 8 bases. CDR1 is SQVTM and CDR2 is ANQGSEA in the germline V gene. The V segment lost 7 bases and the J segment 2 bases; nucleotides outside the gene matches: 3. The CDR3 runs 12 residues. Here the CDR3 reads CSADRGQETQYF. The CDR3 DNA follows: TGCAGCGCCGACAGGGGACAAGAGACCCAGTACTTC.

This sequence joins TRBV6-5 and TRBJ1-2, with D perhaps TRBD1 (6 bases). Germline CDR1 and CDR2: MNHEY and SVGAGI. The CDR3 is 16 amino acids. The germline V and J ends were trimmed by 2 bases and 3 bases, with 16 bases remaining between them. The CDR3 bases are TGTGCCAGCAGTTACCAGGACAGAAGCCCCTACTATGGCTACACCTTC. Amino acids: CASSYQDRSPYYGYTF.

Many counts were recorded for this clone. The V gene is TRBV6-5, the J gene TRBJ2-1; D not resolved. The germline gives CDR1 MNHEY, CDR2 SVGAGI. Trimming removed 5 bases from V and 4 bases from J, with 9 bases in between. The CDR3 loop spans 13 amino acids. The CDR3 protein is CASSLVPYNEQFF. The CDR3 region has the DNA TGTGCCAGCAGTCTTGTCCCTTACAATGAGCAGTTCTTC.

This sequence joins TRBV6-5 and TRBJ2-2; D might be TRBD1 (8 bases). This CDR3 has 15 residues. The germline CDR1 and CDR2 sequences are MNHEY and SVGAGI. Trimming removed 6 bases at V and 5 bases at J, with 16 bases between. The CDR3 DNA follows: TGTGCCAGCAGCACCGACAGGGGAGGGACCGGGGAGCTGTTTTTT. Amino acids: CASSTDRGGTGELFF.

This clone was picked up one time. The CDR3 protein is CASSKQGTNTGELFF. For the CDR3, the DNA is TGTGCCAGCAGCAAACAGGGAACGAACACCGGGGAGCTGTTTTTT. V usage is TRBV7-2 and J usage is TRBJ2-2, with D maybe TRBD1 (6 bases). The CDR3 has 15 amino acids. The germline gives CDR1 SGHTA, CDR2 FQGNSA. With 5 bases removed from V and 0 bases from J, the gap between germline ends came to 10 bases.

CDR3 sequence (DNA): TGTGCCAGCAGCTTGGGGAGGATTGCCGGGGAGCTGTTTTTT. Its protein is CASSLGRIAGELFF. V usage is TRBV5-6 and J usage is TRBJ2-2; tentatively, D is TRBD2 (5 bases). Germline CDR1 SGHDT, CDR2 YYEEEE. With 0 bases removed from V and 6 bases from J, the gap between germline ends came to 9 bases. This CDR3 is 14 amino acids long.

This clone has more than one count but fewer than ten. The rearrangement joins TRBV20-1 to TRBJ1-1; D not certain. The CDR3 length is 11 residues. Germline CDR1 is DFQATT and CDR2 is SNEGSKA (reference sequence). V gave up 3 bases and J gave up 4 bases, with 6 bases separating them. As DNA, the CDR3 is TGCAGTGCTAGTACAAGCACTGAAGCTTTCTTT. Translation gives CSASTSTEAFF.

DNA of the CDR3: TGTGCCAGCAGCTTACCCGACAGGGGGTACGAAAAACTGTTTTTT. Encoded protein: CASSLPDRGYEKLFF. This chain uses TRBV7-9 with TRBJ1-4; TRBD1 agrees at 9 bases. The germline V gene has CDR1 SEHNR and CDR2 FQNEAQ (reference sequence). The CDR3 has 15 amino acids. V shed 2 bases, J shed 8 bases, and the junction held 6 bases outside the gene matches.

The V call is TRBV7-2, the J call TRBJ2-5, with D possibly matching TRBD2 (6 bases). V was pared by 0 bases and J by 4 bases, with 9 bases between. Germline assignment: CDR1 SGHTA and CDR2 FQGNSA. The CDR3 totals 14 residues. The CDR3 here is CASSLASTRETQYF. CDR3 nucleotides: TGTGCCAGCAGCTTAGCGTCGACTAGAGAGACCCAGTACTTC.

This clone was found a few times. V and J are TRBV4-1 and TRBJ1-1; D is ambiguous. V was clipped by 5 bases and J by 0 bases, with 16 bases between them. The CDR3 extends over 16 amino acids. Germline CDR1 is MGHRA and CDR2 is YSYEKL. CDR3: CASSFRDVGMNTEAFF. The CDR3 nucleotides are TGCGCCAGCAGCTTTCGGGATGTGGGGATGAACACTGAAGCTTTCTTT.

This clone came up once. The chain has TRBV7-2 and TRBJ2-1; 11 bases fit TRBD2. The ends lost 3 bases at V and 12 bases at J; junction bases unmatched: 7. The germline CDR1 and CDR2 sequences are SGHTA and FQGNSA. The CDR3 is 14 amino acids. Here the CDR3 reads CASSLGLAGGPQFF. CDR3 nucleotide sequence: TGTGCCAGCAGCTTGGGTCTAGCGGGAGGCCCGCAGTTCTTC.

The chain carries TRBV6-6 and TRBJ1-1; TRBD1 is a possible D gene (6 bases). The CDR3 spans 15 residues. Germline V gene lookup returns CDR1 MNHNY and CDR2 SVGAGI (reference sequence). Between the trimmed V and J ends, which lost 8 bases and 3 bases, there was a span of 19 bases. The CDR3 DNA sequence: TGTGCCAGCCGCCGTCGGGGGGCTATGGACACTGAAGCTTTCTTT. Protein: CASRRRGAMDTEAFF.

The rearrangement joins TRBV28 to TRBJ1-1; no reliable D call. V was trimmed by 7 bases and J by 0 bases, leaving 15 bases between them. CDR3 length: 15 amino acids. Germline CDR1 reads MDHEN; CDR2 reads SYDVKM. Here the CDR3 reads CASNPTQNMNTEAFF. CDR3 DNA sequence: TGTGCCAGCAATCCCACACAGAACATGAACACTGAAGCTTTCTTT.

The chain carries TRBV6-5 and TRBJ2-2; 7 bases are shared with TRBD1. The CDR3 loop spans 13 amino acids. Germline V lookup: CDR1 MNHEY, CDR2 SVGAGI. V shed 11 bases and J 4 bases; nucleotides not matched to a gene: 7. The CDR3 is CAASDRPTGELFF. CDR3 in DNA: TGTGCCGCCTCGGACAGGCCCACCGGGGAGCTGTTTTTT.

The chain links TRBV4-3 to TRBJ2-7; 8 bases are shared with TRBD1. The V gene end was trimmed by 0 bases and the J gene end by 3 bases; junction bases not matched to a gene: 4. The CDR3 length is 15 residues. Germline V CDR1 and CDR2: LGHNA, YSLEER. The CDR3 protein is CASSQDRGTGYEQYF. The CDR3 DNA reads as TGCGCCAGCAGCCAAGATAGAGGGACAGGCTACGAGCAGTACTTC.

J is TRBJ2-7 and V is TRBV9; D not certain. The CDR3 has 13 residues. Germline assignment: CDR1 SGDLS and CDR2 YYNGEE. Trimming took 0 bases from V and 7 from J, leaving 11 bases between them. DNA of the CDR3: TGTGCCAGCAGCGTAGATCCCAGGATGGAGCAGTACTTC. Translating it yields CASSVDPRMEQYF. The complete variable domain, with remaining parts taken from reference TRBV9 and TRBJ2-7, reads DSGVTQTPKHLITATGQRVTLRCSPRSGDLSVYWYQQSLDQGLQFLIQYYNGEERAKGNILERFSAQQFPDLHSELNLSSLELGDSALYFCASSVDPRMEQYFGPGTRLTVT.

This chain joins TRBV5-4 and TRBJ2-1, with TRBD1 identical over 7 bases. The CDR3 totals 13 residues. CDR1 is SGHNT and CDR2 is YYREEE in the germline V gene (reference sequence). The junction had 2 bases not matched to a gene; V was cut back by 3 bases and J by 5 bases. CDR3 loop: CASSSDRHNEQFF. CDR3 DNA sequence: TGTGCCAGCAGCTCGGACAGGCACAATGAGCAGTTCTTC.